This T cell receptor beta chain stems from a study of T cell changes during pregnancy in multiple sclerosis. Measured with immunoSEQ multiplex PCR; TCRdb has only the in-frame clones, and not every one. The sample has around 72,000 clones; around 90% are singletons. This clone was picked up a small number of times. Germline CDR1 is GTSNPN and CDR2 is SVGIG (reference sequence). The V and J ends lost 2 bases and 8 bases respectively, with 12 bases between them. The CDR3 loop spans 12 amino acids. The chain is built from TRBV30 and TRBJ1-1; D possibly corresponds to TRBD1 (5 bases). The input for sequencing was peripheral blood, taken in the second trimester of pregnancy. The sequence was obtained from a female donor in good health, enrolled as a control in a pregnancy study. CDR3 protein: CAWSLGRGEAFF. CDR3 nucleotide sequence: TGTGCCTGGAGTCTGGGGCGGGGAGAAGCTTTCTTT.